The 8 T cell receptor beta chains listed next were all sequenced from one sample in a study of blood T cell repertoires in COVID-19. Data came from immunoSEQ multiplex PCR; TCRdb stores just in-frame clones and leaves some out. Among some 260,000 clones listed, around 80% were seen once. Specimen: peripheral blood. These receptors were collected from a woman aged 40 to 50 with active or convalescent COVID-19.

Written as DNA, the CDR3 is TGTGCCAGTAGTTCTCAACAGGGGAGGTATGGCTACACCTTC. It is translated as CASSSQQGRYGYTF. The chain couples TRBV19 to TRBJ1-2, with TRBD1 matching 7 bases. This CDR3 is built from 14 residues. The J segment lost 5 bases and the V segment lost 5 bases, leaving 8 bases of the junction unmatched. CDR1 LNHDA and CDR2 SQIVND come from the germline V gene (reference sequence). Based on the CDR3 plus reference TRBV19 and TRBJ1-2, the full variable domain is DGGITQSPKYLFRKEGQNVTLSCEQNLNHDAMYWYRQDPGQGLRLIYYSQIVNDFQKGDIAEGYSVSREKKESFPLTVTSAQKNPTAFYLCASSSQQGRYGYTFGSGTRLTVV.

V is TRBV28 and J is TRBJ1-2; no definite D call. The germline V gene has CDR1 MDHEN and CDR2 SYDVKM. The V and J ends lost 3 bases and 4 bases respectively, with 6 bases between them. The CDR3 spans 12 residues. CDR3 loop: CASSFGFYGYTF. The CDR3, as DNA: TGTGCCAGCAGTTTCGGGTTCTATGGCTACACCTTC.

The CDR3 spells CASTPGGNNSPLHF. The CDR3 nucleotides are TGTGCCAGTACCCCGGGAGGGAATAATTCACCCCTCCACTTT. The chain combines TRBV19 with TRBJ1-6; no clear D. The CDR3 spans 14 residues. Trimming took off 7 bases at V and 5 bases at J, with 12 bases between the two ends. The V gene's germline CDR1 is LNHDA and CDR2 SQIVND (reference sequence).

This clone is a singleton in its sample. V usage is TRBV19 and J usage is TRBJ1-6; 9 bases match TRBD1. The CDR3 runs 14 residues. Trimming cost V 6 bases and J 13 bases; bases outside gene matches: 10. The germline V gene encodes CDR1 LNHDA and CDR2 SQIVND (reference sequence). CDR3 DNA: TGTGCCAGTAGGAAGGGACAGGGAGTTTATCCCCTCCACTTT. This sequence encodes CASRKGQGVYPLHF.

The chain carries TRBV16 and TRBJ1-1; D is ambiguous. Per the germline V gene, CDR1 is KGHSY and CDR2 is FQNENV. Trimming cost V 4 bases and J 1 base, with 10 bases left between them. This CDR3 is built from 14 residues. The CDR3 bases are TGTGCCAGCAGCCCTTACACCTCGAACACTGAAGCTTTCTTT. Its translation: CASSPYTSNTEAFF.

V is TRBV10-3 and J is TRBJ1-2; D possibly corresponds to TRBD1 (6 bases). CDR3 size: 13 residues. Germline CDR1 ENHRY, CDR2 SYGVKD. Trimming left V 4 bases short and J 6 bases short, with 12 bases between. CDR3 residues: CAISGLAGDGYTF. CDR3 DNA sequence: TGTGCCATCAGTGGGTTGGCAGGGGATGGCTACACCTTC.

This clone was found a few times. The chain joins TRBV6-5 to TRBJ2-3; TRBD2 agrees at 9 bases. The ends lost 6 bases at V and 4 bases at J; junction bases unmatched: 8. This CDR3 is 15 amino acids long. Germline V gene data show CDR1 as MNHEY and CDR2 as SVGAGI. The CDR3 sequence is CASSVSGGGADTQYF. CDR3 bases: TGTGCCAGCAGCGTTAGCGGGGGAGGAGCAGATACGCAGTATTTT.

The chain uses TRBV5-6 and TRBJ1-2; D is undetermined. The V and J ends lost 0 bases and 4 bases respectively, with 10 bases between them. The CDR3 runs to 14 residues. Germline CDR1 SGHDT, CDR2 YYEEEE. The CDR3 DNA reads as TGTGCCAGCAGCTTGGTGGGCGACCTCTATGGCTACACCTTC. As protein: CASSLVGDLYGYTF.